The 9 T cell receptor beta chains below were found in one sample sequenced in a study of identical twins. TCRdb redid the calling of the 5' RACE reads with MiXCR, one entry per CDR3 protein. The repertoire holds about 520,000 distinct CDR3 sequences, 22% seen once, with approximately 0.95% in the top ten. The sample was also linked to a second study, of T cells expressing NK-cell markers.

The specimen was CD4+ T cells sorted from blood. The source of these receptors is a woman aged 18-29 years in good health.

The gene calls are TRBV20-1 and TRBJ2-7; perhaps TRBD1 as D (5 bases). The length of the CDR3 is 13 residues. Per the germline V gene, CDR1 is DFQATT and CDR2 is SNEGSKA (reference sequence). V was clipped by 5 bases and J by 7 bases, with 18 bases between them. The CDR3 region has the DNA TGCAGTGCTCTAGAGACAGCTGATAAGGAGCAGTACTTC. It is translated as CSALETADKEQYF.

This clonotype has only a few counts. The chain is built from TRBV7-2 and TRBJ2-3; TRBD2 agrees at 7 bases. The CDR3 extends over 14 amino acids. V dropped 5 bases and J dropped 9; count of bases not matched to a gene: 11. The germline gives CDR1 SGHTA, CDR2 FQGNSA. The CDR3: CASSPDGGSGTQYF. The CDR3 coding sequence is TGTGCCAGCAGCCCCGACGGGGGGTCTGGGACGCAGTATTTT.

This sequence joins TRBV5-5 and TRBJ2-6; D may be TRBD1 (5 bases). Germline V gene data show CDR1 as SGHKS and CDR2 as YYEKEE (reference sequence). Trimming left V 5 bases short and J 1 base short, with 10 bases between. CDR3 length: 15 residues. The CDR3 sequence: CASRRAGSGANVLTF. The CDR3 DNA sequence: TGTGCCAGCAGGCGCGCAGGGTCTGGGGCCAACGTCCTGACTTTC.

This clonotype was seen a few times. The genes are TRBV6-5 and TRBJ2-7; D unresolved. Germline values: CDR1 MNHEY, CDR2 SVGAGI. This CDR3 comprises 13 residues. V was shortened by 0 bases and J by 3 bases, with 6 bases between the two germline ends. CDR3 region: CASSYSKLYEQYF. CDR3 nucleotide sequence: TGTGCCAGCAGTTACTCGAAGCTCTACGAGCAGTACTTC.

CDR3 protein: CASSYISSGGPRDTQYF. The CDR3 coding sequence is TGTGCCAGCAGTTACATTTCTAGCGGGGGGCCTCGGGATACGCAGTATTTT. The chain joins TRBV6-5 to TRBJ2-3, with TRBD2 matching 11 bases. V trimming: 2 bases; J trimming: 6 bases; junction bases outside the gene matches: 10. Per germline, CDR1 MNHEY and CDR2 SVGAGI. The CDR3 consists of 17 residues.

For the CDR3, the DNA is TGTGCCAGCAGCCAGACAGAGCGAGGAAACACCATATATTTT. Translating it yields CASSQTERGNTIYF. V gene TRBV6-1 combines with J gene TRBJ1-3, with D perhaps TRBD1 (5 bases). The CDR3 loop spans 14 amino acids. The germline V gene encodes CDR1 MNHNS and CDR2 SASEGT. The V gene lost 6 bases and the J gene lost 4 bases, with 13 bases spanning the gap.

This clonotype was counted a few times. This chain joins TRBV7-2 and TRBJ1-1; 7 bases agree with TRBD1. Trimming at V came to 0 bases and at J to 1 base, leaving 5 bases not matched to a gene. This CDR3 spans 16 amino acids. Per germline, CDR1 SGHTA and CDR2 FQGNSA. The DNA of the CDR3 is TGTGCCAGCAGCTTAGCGGCAGGGGGGAGGAACACTGAAGCTTTCTTT. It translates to CASSLAAGGRNTEAFF.

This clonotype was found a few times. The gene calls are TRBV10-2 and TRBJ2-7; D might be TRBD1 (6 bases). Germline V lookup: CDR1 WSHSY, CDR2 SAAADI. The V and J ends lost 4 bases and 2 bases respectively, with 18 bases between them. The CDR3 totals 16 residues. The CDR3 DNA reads TGCGCCAGCAGTGGGTTTAGGGCAGGGGACCCCTACGAGCAGTACTTC. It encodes CASSGFRAGDPYEQYF.

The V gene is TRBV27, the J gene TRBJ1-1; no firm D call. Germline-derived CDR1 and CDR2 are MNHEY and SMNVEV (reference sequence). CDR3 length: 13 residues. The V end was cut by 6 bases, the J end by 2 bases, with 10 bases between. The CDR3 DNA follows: TGTGCCAGCAGACTGAGGAGAAACACTGAAGCTTTCTTT. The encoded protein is CASRLRRNTEAFF.